These 18 T cell receptor beta chains were all obtained from the same sample, sequenced in a study of blood T cell repertoires in COVID-19. Profiling relied on immunoSEQ multiplex PCR, and the TCRdb table lists in-frame clones only, not all of them. This table holds roughly 190,000 clones, more than 65% found once. Source material: peripheral blood. The receptors were gathered from a human donor with acute or convalescent COVID-19. The donor label of this sample is uncertain.

Here the CDR3 reads CASSQDWGSGYEQYF. The CDR3 DNA reads TGTGCCAGCAGCCAAGATTGGGGTAGCGGATACGAGCAGTACTTC. This chain uses TRBV4-2 with TRBJ2-7; the D gene is possibly TRBD2 (6 bases). Germline V gene lookup returns CDR1 LGHNA and CDR2 YNFKEQ. This CDR3 spans 15 amino acids. The V end lost 0 bases, the J end lost 4 bases, and 13 bases lay between the germline ends.

The chain recombines TRBV6-6 with TRBJ1-3; D is undetermined. V gave up 4 bases and J gave up 4 bases, with 14 bases separating them. This CDR3 has 15 residues. CDR1 and CDR2 from the germline V gene are MNHNY and SVGAGI (reference sequence). CDR3: CASSSTPRVGNTIYF. The DNA of the CDR3 is TGTGCCAGCAGTTCCACCCCCCGGGTGGGAAACACCATATATTTT.

This chain links TRBV7-4 with TRBJ1-4; 7 nucleotides align to TRBD1. The V gene end was trimmed by 4 bases and the J gene end by 5 bases; junction bases not matched to a gene: 13. The CDR3 extends over 17 amino acids. Germline V gene data show CDR1 as SGHVT and CDR2 as SQSDAQ. The CDR3 region is CASSCSSHGTANEKLFF. The CDR3 DNA reads TGTGCCAGCAGCTGTTCGAGCCACGGGACAGCGAATGAAAAACTGTTTTTT. The whole variable domain, remainder taken from reference TRBV7-4 and TRBJ1-4, is GAGVSQSPRYKVAKRGRDVALRCDSISGHVTLYWYRQTLGQGSEVLTYSQSDAQRDKSGRPSGRFSAERPERSVSTLKIQRTEQGDSAVYLCASSCSSHGTANEKLFFGSGTQLSVL.

This chain connects TRBV20-1 to TRBJ2-3; 7 bases are shared with TRBD2. V lost 3 bases, J lost 6 bases, and 12 bases stayed unmatched. The CDR3 is made up of 15 amino acids. The germline V gene encodes CDR1 DFQATT and CDR2 SNEGSKA (reference sequence). CDR3 loop: CSASSADWGGDTQYF. CDR3 coding DNA: TGCAGTGCTAGTTCCGCCGACTGGGGGGGTGATACGCAGTATTTT.

This clone was counted a single time. The rearrangement uses TRBV2 and TRBJ1-3; 9 bases are shared with TRBD1. V was pared by 2 bases and J by 2 bases, with 4 bases of the junction left unmatched. The germline V gene encodes CDR1 SNHLY and CDR2 FYNNEI. The CDR3 spans 16 residues. The CDR3, as DNA: TGTGCCAGCAGTGAACACAGACAGGGGGCTGGAAACACCATATATTTT. Residues: CASSEHRQGAGNTIYF.

The chain uses TRBV19 and TRBJ1-1; D is uncertain. The CDR3 contains 14 residues. The V end was cut by 5 bases, the J end by 0 bases, with 10 bases between. CDR1 is LNHDA, CDR2 SQIVND, per germline (reference sequence). This chain's CDR3 is CASSWAPLNTEAFF. The CDR3 DNA reads as TGTGCCAGTAGTTGGGCACCCCTGAACACTGAAGCTTTCTTT.

J is TRBJ2-7 and V is TRBV6-1; TRBD2 matches 10 bases. This CDR3 has 17 amino acids. Per the germline V gene, CDR1 is MNHNS and CDR2 is SASEGT. Unmatched junction bases numbered 13, after V lost 4 bases and J lost 4 bases. Here the CDR3 reads CASSGPLAGGLSYEQYF. CDR3 bases: TGTGCCAGCAGTGGGCCCTTAGCGGGGGGACTATCATACGAGCAGTACTTC.

A few counts support this clone. A junction boundary mismatches the germline segment, possibly from a read error. The CDR3 DNA reads TGTGCCAGCCGTGATCAGACTGGGGCAGGGGAGCAGTTCTTC. This translates into CASRDQTGAGEQFF. This chain joins TRBV2 and TRBJ2-1, with TRBD1 as a possible D gene (5 bases). CDR3 size: 14 residues. The germline gives CDR1 SNHLY, CDR2 FYNNEI.

This rearrangement joins TRBV5-8 to TRBJ2-7, with 7 nucleotides matching TRBD2. Trimming at V came to 0 bases and at J to 1 base, leaving 4 bases not matched to a gene. The CDR3 consists of 15 residues. CDR1 and CDR2 from the germline V gene are SGHTS and YDEGEE. CDR3 nucleotides: TGTGCCAGCAGCTTGGGCGGGGGTCCTTCCTACGAGCAGTACTTC. Its protein product is CASSLGGGPSYEQYF.

The chain joins TRBV18 to TRBJ2-7, with 7 bases fitting TRBD1. V was pared by 3 bases and J by 2 bases, with 4 bases of the junction left unmatched. CDR1 and CDR2 from the germline V gene are KGHSH and LQKENI. The CDR3 runs to 14 residues. CDR3 DNA: TGTGCCAGCTCACCGGACAGGCCCCCCTACGAGCAGTACTTC. It codes for CASSPDRPPYEQYF.

This clone was seen a few times. The rearrangement links TRBV7-8 to TRBJ1-6; TRBD1 matches 9 bases. Germline V gene lookup returns CDR1 SGHVS and CDR2 FQNEAQ. The ends lost 5 bases at V and 11 bases at J; junction bases unmatched: 34. The CDR3 covers 23 residues. The CDR3 sequence: CASSHGRQGSLSGQGGIWTPLHF. DNA for the CDR3: TGTGCCAGCAGCCACGGTCGGCAAGGTTCGTTATCGGGACAGGGCGGAATCTGGACACCCCTCCACTTT.

The rearrangement uses TRBV10-3 and TRBJ1-5; a weak D match, TRBD1 (6 bases). Per the germline V gene, CDR1 is ENHRY and CDR2 is SYGVKD. The V end lost 2 bases, the J end lost 0 bases, and 8 bases lay between the germline ends. This CDR3 is 15 amino acids long. This CDR3 is CAISEGQYSNQPQHF. In nucleotides, the CDR3 is TGTGCCATCAGTGAGGGACAGTATAGCAATCAGCCCCAGCATTTT.

The chain carries TRBV29-1 and TRBJ2-3; maybe TRBD2 (5 bases). CDR1 is SQVTM, CDR2 ANQGSEA, per germline. The V end lost 4 bases, the J end lost 2 bases, and 7 bases lay between the germline ends. The CDR3 runs 12 residues. CDR3 coding DNA: TGCAGCGTTGGAGGGAACACAGATACGCAGTATTTT. This sequence encodes CSVGGNTDTQYF.

Details on this clone: Its ends do not fully match the called genes, so a read error is possible. CDR3: CASSVAGQGSLLDF. Here the CDR3 DNA reads TGTGCCAGCAGCGTAGCAGGACAGGGGTCCCTGCTCGACTTT. The chain uses TRBV9 and TRBJ1-1; 9 bases align to TRBD1. The CDR3 is made up of 14 amino acids. In germline, CDR1 is SGDLS, CDR2 YYNGEE.

This clone was detected only a few times. The gene calls are TRBV19 and TRBJ1-5; TRBD1 agrees at 11 bases. Germline V gene data show CDR1 as LNHDA and CDR2 as SQIVND (reference sequence). The CDR3 has 17 residues. The ends lost 1 base at V and 6 bases at J; junction bases unmatched: 8. CDR3 region: CASSIGGRGTGGQPQHF. Here the CDR3 DNA reads TGTGCCAGTAGTATAGGAGGTCGTGGGACAGGGGGTCAGCCCCAGCATTTT.

The chain carries TRBV5-4 and TRBJ1-3; 8 bases match TRBD1. The junction had 3 bases not matched to a gene; V was cut back by 0 bases and J by 4 bases. Germline-derived CDR1 and CDR2 are SGHNT and YYREEE (reference sequence). There are 15 residues in the CDR3. The CDR3 sequence is CASSLARQGGNTIYF. The CDR3 DNA follows: TGTGCCAGCAGCTTGGCGCGACAGGGGGGAAACACCATATATTTT.

Only a few counts were recorded for this clone. The V call is TRBV19, the J call TRBJ1-2; D uncertain. The germline V and J ends were trimmed by 3 bases and 1 base, with 12 bases remaining between them. Germline lookup yields CDR1 LNHDA and CDR2 SQIVND (reference sequence). CDR3 length: 15 residues. CDR3 bases: TGTGCCAGTAGTATGTTCCTGGCGGGTAACTATGGCTACACCTTC. This encodes CASSMFLAGNYGYTF.

V usage is TRBV5-1 and J usage is TRBJ2-7; TRBD1 agrees at 8 bases. Losses at the gene ends were 7 bases for V and 2 bases for J; bases not matched to a gene: 5. The germline V gene encodes CDR1 SGHRS and CDR2 YFSETQ. CDR3 length: 13 residues. The DNA for the CDR3 is TGCGCCAGCGGGCCGGACAGGGCCTACGAGCAGTACTTC. It translates to CASGPDRAYEQYF. The full variable domain, rest sourced from reference TRBV5-1 and TRBJ2-7, is KAGVTQTPRYLIKTRGQQVTLSCSPISGHRSVSWYQQTPGQGLQFLFEYFSETQRNKGNFPGRFSGRQFSNSRSEMNVSTLELGDSALYLCASGPDRAYEQYFGPGTRLTVT.